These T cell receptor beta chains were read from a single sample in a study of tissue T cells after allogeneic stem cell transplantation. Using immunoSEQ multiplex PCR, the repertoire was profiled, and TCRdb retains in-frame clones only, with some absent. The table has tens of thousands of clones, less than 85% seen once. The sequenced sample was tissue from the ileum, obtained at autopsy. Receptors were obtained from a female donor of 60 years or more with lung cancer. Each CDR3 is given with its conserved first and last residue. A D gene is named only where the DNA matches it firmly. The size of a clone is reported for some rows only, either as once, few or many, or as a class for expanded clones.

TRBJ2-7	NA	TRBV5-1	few	TGCGCCAGCAGCTTGCGGGACGGGTCCCAGTACTTC	CASSLRDGSQYF
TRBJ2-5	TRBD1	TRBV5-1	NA	TGCGCCAGCAGCTTGGTTTCAGGGGGCTGGGAGACCCAGTACTTC	CASSLVSGGWETQYF
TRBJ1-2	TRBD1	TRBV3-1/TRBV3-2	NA	TGTGCCAGCCGGGGACAGGGGTTAAACTATGGCTACACCTTC	CASRGQGLNYGYTF
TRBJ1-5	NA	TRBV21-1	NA	TGTGCCAGCAGCAAAGCGAAGGTGGAGAGCAATCAGCCCCAGCATTTT	CASSKAKVESNQPQHF
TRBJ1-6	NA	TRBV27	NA	TGTGCCAGCAGTTTATTGTGGCACACGAACTCCAATTCACCCCTCCACTTT	CASSLLWHTNSNSPLHF
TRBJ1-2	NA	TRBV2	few	TGTGCCAGCAGTGCTAACTATGGCTACACCTTC	CASSANYGYTF
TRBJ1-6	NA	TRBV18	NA	TGTGCCAGCTCACCGAGGCCTGGGGGGGTATATAATTCACCCCTCCACTTT	CASSPRPGGVYNSPLHF
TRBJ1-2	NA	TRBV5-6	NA	TGTGCCAGCAGATTTACGGACAGAAACTATGGCTACACCTTC	CASRFTDRNYGYTF
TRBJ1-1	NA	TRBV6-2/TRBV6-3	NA	TGTGCCAGCAGCAGAGAGAGGGTGACTGAAGCTTTCTTT	CASSRERVTEAFF
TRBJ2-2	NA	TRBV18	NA	TGTGCCAGCTCTCCTACCGGGGAGCTGTTTTTT	CASSPTGELFF
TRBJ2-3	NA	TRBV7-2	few	TGTGCCAGCAGCTTAGTAGGGGGCAGGGGGGGAGATACGCAGTATTTT	CASSLVGGRGGDTQYF
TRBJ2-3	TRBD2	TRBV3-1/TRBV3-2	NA	TGTGCCAGCAGCCAAGGTATGGAGGGGCGGGGGTTCCCGGATACGCAGTATTTT	CASSQGMEGRGFPDTQYF
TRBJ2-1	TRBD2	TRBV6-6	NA	TGTGCCAGCAGTTACTCTCGGGGGGGCAATGAGCAGTTCTTC	CASSYSRGGNEQFF
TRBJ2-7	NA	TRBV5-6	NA	TGTGCCAGCAGCTTGGTCGGGCCCTACGAGCAGTACTTC	CASSLVGPYEQYF
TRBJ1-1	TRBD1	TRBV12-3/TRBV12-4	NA	TGTGCCAGCAGTGAAGGACAGGGGGAAGCTTTCTTT	CASSEGQGEAFF
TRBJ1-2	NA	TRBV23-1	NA	TGCGCCAGCAGTCAATCGTGGGGTCGAGGGAACTATGGCTACACCTTC	CASSQSWGRGNYGYTF
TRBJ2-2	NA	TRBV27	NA	TGTGCCAGCAGGCTTGGCCGGGGGTTTAACACCGGGGAGCTGTTTTTT	CASRLGRGFNTGELFF
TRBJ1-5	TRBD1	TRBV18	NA	TGTGCCAGCTCACCGGGACAGGGCAGGGTTCAGCCCCAGCATTTT	CASSPGQGRVQPQHF
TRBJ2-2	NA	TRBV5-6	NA	TGTGCCAGCAGCTTGGCTTTGGGCGGGGCCACCGGGGAGCTGTTTTTT	CASSLALGGATGELFF
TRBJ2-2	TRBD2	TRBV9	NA	TGTGCCAGCAGCGTCACTAGCGGGAGAGCCGGGGAGCTGTTTTTT	CASSVTSGRAGELFF
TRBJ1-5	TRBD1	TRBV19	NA	TGTGCCAGTACCCCCCGGAGGGACAGGGCAGGGCAGCCCCAGCATTTT	CASTPRRDRAGQPQHF
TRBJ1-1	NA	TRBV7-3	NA	TGTGCCAGCAGCTTAGGCGGGAACAGGGTAGCTTTCTTT	CASSLGGNRVAFF
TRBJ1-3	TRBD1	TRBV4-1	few	TGCGCCAGCAGCCAAGTAGGGACAGTCTCTGGAAACACCATATATTTT	CASSQVGTVSGNTIYF